These 2 T cell receptor beta chains were all obtained from the same sample, sequenced in a study of T-cell memory formation after mild COVID-19. TCRdb recomputed calls from the 5' RACE reads with MiXCR, one row per CDR3 protein. The data hold some 160,000 distinct CDR3 sequences, with roughly 13% observed a single time. Specimen: PBMCs or a T cell subset sorted from them (not recorded which). These receptors originate from a man between 18 and 35 years old who had mild COVID-19 (a few samples of this study predate the infection). Cell type and time point are not known.

This clonotype was seen a few times. This chain connects TRBV18 to TRBJ2-7; a possible D gene is TRBD2 (5 bases). Trimming left V 9 bases short and J 6 bases short, with 12 bases between. Germline V lookup: CDR1 KGHSH, CDR2 LQKENI. The CDR3 is 11 amino acids. The CDR3 bases are TGTGCCAGTTCCACCGGGGTCGAGCAGTACGTC. Encoded protein: CASSTGVEQYV.

This clonotype was seen a handful of times. The rearrangement links TRBV28 to TRBJ2-3; the D is unclear. CDR1 MDHEN and CDR2 SYDVKM come from the germline V gene. This CDR3 is built from 11 residues. V was pared by 3 bases and J by 8 bases, with 6 bases between. The CDR3 region is CASSFGITQYF. CDR3 coding DNA: TGTGCCAGCAGTTTTGGCATTACGCAGTATTTT.